The 21 T cell receptor beta chains below all came from one sample that was sequenced in a study of cytomegalovirus exposure and HLA in healthy donors. The PCR had 60 Vbeta and 13 Jbeta primers. Here immunoSEQ multiplex PCR was the method, and the copy in TCRdb shows in-frame clones only, minus some. Here the sample spans 150,000 to 200,000 clones, roughly 79% being singletons. The specimen was PBMCs. Source of these receptors: a woman between 40 and 50 years old in good health and CMV-seronegative.

V is TRBV28 and J is TRBJ2-5; 8 nucleotides align to TRBD2. The J segment lost 0 bases and the V segment lost 2 bases, leaving 14 bases of the junction unmatched. Germline CDR1 and CDR2: MDHEN and SYDVKM. This CDR3 is built from 19 residues. CDR3 sequence (DNA): TGTGCCAGCAGTTTAAGTGGACTCTCCGCTAGCGGGCACCAAGAGACCCAGTACTTC. It encodes CASSLSGLSASGHQETQYF.

The V and J genes are TRBV10-3 and TRBJ1-5, with D unclear. This CDR3 comprises 13 residues. V lost 5 bases to trimming and J lost 3 bases, with 8 bases between them. Germline lookup yields CDR1 ENHRY and CDR2 SYGVKD. CDR3 in amino acids: CAISQAYNQPQHF. CDR3 sequence (DNA): TGTGCCATCAGTCAGGCTTACAATCAGCCCCAGCATTTT.

The rearrangement links TRBV5-1 to TRBJ2-1; TRBD1 is a possible D gene (6 bases). Germline CDR1 reads SGHRS; CDR2 reads YFSETQ. The CDR3 is 14 residues long. Trimming left V 0 bases short and J 7 bases short, with 11 bases between. CDR3 nucleotide sequence: TGCGCCAGCAGCTTGGGAGGGGGTGTGAATGAGCAGTTCTTC. The encoded protein is CASSLGGGVNEQFF.

The rearrangement links TRBV5-1 to TRBJ1-3; D call uncertain. Trimming left V 4 bases short and J 4 bases short, with 9 bases between. The CDR3 loop spans 13 amino acids. CDR1 and CDR2 (germline): SGHRS, YFSETQ. This CDR3 reads CASSTIAGNTIYF. DNA for the CDR3: TGCGCCAGCAGCACTATCGCGGGAAACACCATATATTTT.

The chain links TRBV30 to TRBJ1-2; D is ambiguous. From germline, CDR1 is GTSNPN and CDR2 SVGIG (reference sequence). Trimming pared 2 bases from V and 5 bases from J, leaving 6 bases between. This CDR3 has 11 amino acids. Here the CDR3 reads CAWSFPYGYTF. In nucleotides, the CDR3 is TGTGCCTGGAGTTTCCCGTATGGCTACACCTTC.

The chain recombines TRBV2 with TRBJ2-7, with TRBD1 as a possible D gene (6 bases). Trimming removed 6 bases at V and 4 bases at J, with 16 bases between. The CDR3 sequence is 14 residues long. Germline V lookup: CDR1 SNHLY, CDR2 FYNNEI. The CDR3 region is CASSEGQDGYEQYF. The CDR3 nucleotides are TGTGCCAGCAGCGAGGGACAAGATGGATACGAGCAGTACTTC.

This chain uses TRBV6-1 with TRBJ1-5; tentatively, D is TRBD1 (6 bases). V was pared by 5 bases and J by 0 bases, with 11 bases between. CDR1 is MNHNS and CDR2 is SASEGT in the germline V gene. The CDR3 is 15 amino acids. The CDR3 protein is CASSQGIYSNQPQHF. The CDR3 DNA follows: TGTGCCAGCAGTCAGGGGATCTATAGCAATCAGCCCCAGCATTTT.

The chain uses TRBV11-3 and TRBJ2-1; possible D gene TRBD2, 6 bases. The CDR3 extends over 15 amino acids. CDR1 is SGHNT and CDR2 is YENEEA in the germline V gene. Trimming took off 1 base at V and 6 bases at J, with 13 bases between the two ends. This chain's CDR3 is CASSLGGRESNEQFF. The CDR3 DNA is TGTGCCAGCAGCTTAGGGGGCCGGGAGAGCAATGAGCAGTTCTTC.

The V call is TRBV28, the J call TRBJ1-3; D ambiguous. The CDR3 covers 17 residues. The V end lost 3 bases, the J end lost 0 bases, and 15 bases lay between the germline ends. Per germline, CDR1 MDHEN and CDR2 SYDVKM. The DNA for the CDR3 is TGTGCCAGCAGTTTCCAGAGGGATTTCCGCTCTGGAAACACCATATATTTT. Protein sequence: CASSFQRDFRSGNTIYF.

The genes are TRBV7-9 and TRBJ2-7; 9 bases map to TRBD1. This CDR3 has 16 residues. CDR1 is SEHNR and CDR2 is FQNEAQ in the germline V gene (reference sequence). The V gene end was trimmed by 0 bases and the J gene end by 3 bases; junction bases not matched to a gene: 6. The chain's CDR3 is CASSLAETGGDYEQYF. The CDR3, as DNA: TGTGCCAGCAGCTTAGCGGAGACAGGGGGAGACTACGAGCAGTACTTC.

This chain links TRBV7-9 with TRBJ1-1; no definite D call. Trimming shortened V by 2 bases and J by 4 bases, and 8 bases separated the two germline ends. This CDR3 has 13 amino acids. In germline, CDR1 is SEHNR, CDR2 FQNEAQ (reference sequence). CDR3 nucleotide sequence: TGTGCCAGCAGCTTATTGGAGCCCACTGAAGCTTTCTTT. Its translation is CASSLLEPTEAFF.

The chain joins TRBV5-1 to TRBJ1-1, with TRBD1 as a possible D gene (6 bases). Germline V gene data show CDR1 as SGHRS and CDR2 as YFSETQ. The CDR3 sequence is 15 residues long. V gave up 0 bases and J gave up 2 bases, with 11 bases separating them. The CDR3 spells CASSLAAGENTEAFF. The CDR3 nucleotides are TGCGCCAGCAGCTTGGCGGCAGGGGAAAACACTGAAGCTTTCTTT.

The rearrangement uses TRBV29-1 and TRBJ2-7, with 7 positions matching TRBD1. J lost 2 bases, V lost 3 bases, and 7 bases had no gene match. The CDR3 consists of 14 residues. Germline V lookup: CDR1 SQVTM, CDR2 ANQGSEA. The CDR3 sequence: CSVEVPGQTYEQYF. In DNA form, the CDR3 reads TGCAGCGTTGAGGTACCGGGACAGACCTACGAGCAGTACTTC.

CDR3 bases: TGTGCCTGGAGTGTATTCGGGGAGGGCTACACCTTC. The encoded protein is CAWSVFGEGYTF. The gene calls are TRBV30 and TRBJ1-2; D is unclear. The CDR3 length is 12 residues. CDR1 and CDR2 (germline): GTSNPN, SVGIG (reference sequence). Trimming stripped 0 bases from V and 8 bases from J, with 10 bases between.

The chain uses TRBV6-6 and TRBJ2-3, with D unclear. V lost 10 bases, J lost 5 bases, and 13 bases lay in between. CDR3 length equals 12 residues. Germline CDR1 is MNHNY and CDR2 is SVGAGI (reference sequence). The CDR3 DNA reads TGTGCCACCTCGTACATGGTAGATACGCAGTATTTT. Amino acid sequence: CATSYMVDTQYF.

V usage is TRBV14 and J usage is TRBJ2-3; a possible D gene is TRBD1 (5 bases). Trimming stripped 0 bases from V and 2 bases from J, with 6 bases between. CDR3 length: 14 amino acids. CDR1 SGHDN and CDR2 FVKESK come from the germline V gene. This chain's CDR3 is CASSQDRVTDTQYF. CDR3 DNA sequence: TGTGCCAGCAGCCAAGACAGGGTCACAGATACGCAGTATTTT. The variable domain in full, with the rest retrieved from reference TRBV14 and TRBJ2-3, is EAGVTQFPSHSVIEKGQTVTLRCDPISGHDNLYWYRRVMGKEIKFLLHFVKESKQDESGMPNNRFLAERTGGTYSTLKVQPAELEDSGVYFCASSQDRVTDTQYFGPGTRLTVL.

This chain links TRBV28 with TRBJ1-4, with D perhaps matching TRBD1 (5 bases). The germline V gene encodes CDR1 MDHEN and CDR2 SYDVKM. The CDR3 totals 15 residues. Deletions cut 7 bases from V and 5 bases from J, with 17 bases between. CDR3 bases: TGTGCCAGCAACCAGCGATGGGCAGGGAATGAAAAACTGTTTTTT. It encodes CASNQRWAGNEKLFF.

The J gene is TRBJ2-7, the V gene TRBV5-1, with D perhaps TRBD1 (6 bases). The germline V gene has CDR1 SGHRS and CDR2 YFSETQ. V shed 4 bases and J shed 5 bases, with 16 bases lying between them. The CDR3 consists of 14 residues. The CDR3 reads CASSPSTGKDEQYF. The CDR3 region has the DNA TGCGCCAGCAGCCCCTCAACAGGGAAAGACGAGCAGTACTTC.

The CDR3 DNA sequence: TGTGCCAGCAGCAAAACCGGCGGTTCGCAGTATTTT. Protein sequence: CASSKTGGSQYF. The genes are TRBV21-1 and TRBJ2-3; the DNA was not used to check the table's D call, TRBD2. TRBV21-1 is a recognized pseudogene. There are 12 residues in the CDR3.

The rearrangement links TRBV2 to TRBJ2-3; TRBD2 matches 7 bases. Germline V gives CDR1 SNHLY, CDR2 FYNNEI. The junction had 6 bases not matched to a gene; V was cut back by 6 bases and J by 0 bases. The CDR3 covers 15 residues. The DNA for the CDR3 is TGTGCCAGCAGCGAACTAGCGACTAGCACAGATACGCAGTATTTT. The encoded protein is CASSELATSTDTQYF.

The chain combines TRBV30 with TRBJ2-5; a weak D match, TRBD1 (6 bases). The germline CDR1 and CDR2 sequences are GTSNPN and SVGIG (reference sequence). This CDR3 region has 16 residues. V lost 3 bases, J lost 1 base, and 18 bases lay in between. CDR3 DNA sequence: TGTGCCTGGAGCAGGGGTCAGGTGACTACCCAAGAGACCCAGTACTTC. Protein sequence: CAWSRGQVTTQETQYF. The full variable domain, in which reference TRBV30 and TRBJ2-5 provide the parts outside the CDR3, is SQTIHQWPATLVQPVGSPLSLECTVEGTSNPNLYWYRQAAGRGLQLLFYSVGIGQISSEVPQNLSASRPQDRQFILSSKKLLLSDSGFYLCAWSRGQVTTQETQYFGPGTRLLVL.